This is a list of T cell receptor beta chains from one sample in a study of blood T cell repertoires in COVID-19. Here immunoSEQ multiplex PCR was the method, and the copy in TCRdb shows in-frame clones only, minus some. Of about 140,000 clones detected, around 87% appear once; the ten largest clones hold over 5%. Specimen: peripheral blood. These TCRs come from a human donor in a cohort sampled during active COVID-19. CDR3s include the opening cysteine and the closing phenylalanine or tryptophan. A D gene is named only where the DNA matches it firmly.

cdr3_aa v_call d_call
CASSFGRAYEQYF TRBV7-9 .
CASSLSAPYGNQPQHF TRBV27 .
CASSEAKLSSGEFSYNEQFF TRBV6-1 TRBD2
CASGRDRGNTEAFF TRBV2 TRBD1
CASNLDSTRTEAFF TRBV5-5 .
CASSKFAGNYEQYF TRBV21-1 .
CASSPRTGRETQYF TRBV18 TRBD1
CSASIREYGTGQYF TRBV20-1 TRBD1
CASSSTGGGTTDTQYF TRBV28 TRBD1
CASSYSTRSYNEQFF TRBV6-5 .
CASSSEGGTHTEAFF TRBV9 .
CASSSWGPNEKLFF TRBV6-6 .
CASSLVSVYEQYF TRBV11-2 .
CASSLAGLAGARELFF TRBV28 TRBD2
CASSPQGAETQYF TRBV19 TRBD1
CASGLGGNTEAFF TRBV12-5 .
CASITQGRETQYF TRBV28 TRBD1
CASSWDSNTGELFF TRBV27 .
CASSKIQGSTDTQYF TRBV27 .
CASSDQGDSPLHF TRBV10-2 TRBD1
CASREDRSSGNTIYF TRBV6-1 .
CASSETPGGGELFF TRBV6-1 .
CASSAAGGGYEQYF TRBV19 TRBD2
CASNPRGASGENIQYF TRBV28 TRBD2
CASSARSDSSSSYNEQFF TRBV9 .
CASRPESRGLEEKLFF TRBV27 TRBD1
CASRETGQMNSPLHF TRBV27 TRBD1